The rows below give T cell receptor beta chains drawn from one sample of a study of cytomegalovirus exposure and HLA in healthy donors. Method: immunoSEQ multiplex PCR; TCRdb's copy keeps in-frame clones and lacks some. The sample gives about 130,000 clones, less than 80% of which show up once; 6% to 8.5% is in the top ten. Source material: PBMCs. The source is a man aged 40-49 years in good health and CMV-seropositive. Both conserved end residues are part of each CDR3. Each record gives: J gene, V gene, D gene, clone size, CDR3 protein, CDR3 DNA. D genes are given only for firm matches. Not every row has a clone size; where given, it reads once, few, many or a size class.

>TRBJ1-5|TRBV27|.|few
CASSIRDNNQPQHF
TGTGCCAGCAGCATCCGGGACAACAATCAGCCCCAGCATTTT
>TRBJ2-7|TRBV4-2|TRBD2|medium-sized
CASSQDTSGSYEQYF
TGTGCCAGCAGCCAAGATACTAGCGGCTCCTACGAGCAGTACTTC
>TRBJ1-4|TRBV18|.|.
CASSPGQYEKLFF
TGTGCCAGCTCACCGGGACAATACGAAAAACTGTTTTTT
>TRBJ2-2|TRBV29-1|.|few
CSTKIRGMTGELFF
TGCAGCACTAAGATCAGGGGAATGACCGGGGAGCTGTTTTTT
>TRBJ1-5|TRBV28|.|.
CASSLAERREPQHF
TGTGCCAGCAGTTTAGCGGAGAGGCGGGAGCCCCAGCATTTT
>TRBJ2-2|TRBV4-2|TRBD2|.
CASSLGLADNTGELFF
TGTGCCAGCAGCCTGGGACTAGCGGATAACACCGGGGAGCTGTTTTTT
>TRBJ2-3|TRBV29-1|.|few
CSVGQSSTDTQYF
TGCAGCGTTGGACAGTCCAGCACAGATACGCAGTATTTT
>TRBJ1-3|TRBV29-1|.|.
CSVEDNGNTIYF
TGCAGCGTTGAAGATAACGGGAACACCATATATTTT
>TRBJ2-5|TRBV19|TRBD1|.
CASSIGRGFQETQYF
TGTGCCAGTAGTATCGGCAGGGGGTTCCAAGAGACCCAGTACTTC
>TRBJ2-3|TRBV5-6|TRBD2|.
CASSFLAGSADTQYF
TGTGCCAGCAGCTTTCTAGCGGGGTCTGCCGATACGCAGTATTTT
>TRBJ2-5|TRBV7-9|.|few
CASSSFQETQYF
TGTGCCAGCAGCTCCTTCCAAGAGACCCAGTACTTC
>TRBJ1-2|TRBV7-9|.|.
CASSREGGAYGYTF
TGTGCCAGCAGCCGAGAGGGAGGGGCTTATGGCTACACCTTC
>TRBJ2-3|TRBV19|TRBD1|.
CASSLKKGAPLTDTQYF
TGTGCCAGTAGTCTGAAGAAGGGGGCCCCCCTTACAGATACGCAGTATTTT
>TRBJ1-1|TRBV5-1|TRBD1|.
CASSHGTGGPTEAFF
TGCGCCAGCAGCCATGGGACAGGGGGGCCCACTGAAGCTTTCTTT
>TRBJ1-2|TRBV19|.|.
CASSPSERGYGYTF
TGTGCCAGTAGTCCCTCCGAGCGGGGCTATGGCTACACCTTC
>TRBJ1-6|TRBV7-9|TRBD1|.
CASSLGQGDSPLHF
TGTGCCAGCAGCCTAGGACAGGGCGATTCACCCCTCCACTTT
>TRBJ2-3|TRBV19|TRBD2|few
CASATGGTDTQYF
TGTGCCAGTGCTACCGGGGGGACAGATACGCAGTATTTT
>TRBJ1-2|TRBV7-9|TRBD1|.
CASSGVGQGGFNAYGYTF
TGTGCCAGCAGCGGAGTTGGACAGGGAGGATTTAACGCCTATGGCTACACCTTC
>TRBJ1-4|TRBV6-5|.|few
CASSYRGGGRREKLFF
TGTGCCAGCAGTTACCGAGGGGGGGGACGTCGCGAAAAACTGTTTTTT
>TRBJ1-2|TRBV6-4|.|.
CASSEGRGYGYTF
TGTGCCAGCAGTGAGGGTAGGGGATACGGCTACACCTTC
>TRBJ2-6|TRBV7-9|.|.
CASSVRESGANVLTF
TGTGCCAGCAGCGTCAGGGAATCTGGGGCCAACGTCCTGACTTTC
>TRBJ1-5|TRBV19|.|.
CASSSVEWPQHF
TGTGCCAGTAGTAGTGTAGAATGGCCCCAGCATTTT
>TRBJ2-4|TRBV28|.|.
CASSLRSGANIQYF
TGTGCCAGCAGTTTAAGGTCAGGGGCAAACATTCAGTACTTC
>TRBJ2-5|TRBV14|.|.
CASSQVMETQYF
TGTGCCAGCAGCCAAGTAATGGAGACCCAGTACTTC
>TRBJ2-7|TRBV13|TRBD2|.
CASGSGSSEQYF
TGTGCCAGCGGAAGCGGGAGTAGCGAGCAGTACTTC
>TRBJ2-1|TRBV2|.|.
CASSGPGTYNEQFF
TGTGCCAGCAGTGGACCCGGGACCTACAATGAGCAGTTCTTC
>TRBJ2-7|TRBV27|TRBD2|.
CASSRDYSSYEQYF
TGTGCCAGCAGTAGGGACTACAGCTCCTACGAGCAGTACTTC
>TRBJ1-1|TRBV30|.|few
CAWSPGRTEAFF
TGTGCCTGGAGTCCAGGAAGGACTGAAGCTTTCTTT
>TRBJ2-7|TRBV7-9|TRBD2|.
CASSLGASGGSYEQYF
TGTGCCAGCAGCTTAGGGGCTAGCGGGGGATCTTACGAGCAGTACTTC
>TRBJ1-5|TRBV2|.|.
CASSELASNQPQHF
TGTGCCAGCAGTGAACTCGCGAGCAATCAGCCCCAGCATTTT
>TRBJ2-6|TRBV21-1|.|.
CASSLVWKISGQGKSGANVLTF
TGTGCCAGCAGCCTCGTTTGGAAAATTTCCGGACAGGGGAAGTCTGGGGCCAACGTCCTGACTTTC
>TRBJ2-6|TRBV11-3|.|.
CASSSETGSGANVLTF
TGTGCCAGCAGCTCAGAAACAGGGTCTGGGGCCAACGTCCTGACTTTC
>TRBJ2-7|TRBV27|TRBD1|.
CASSQKRDSSYEQYF
TGTGCCAGCAGCCAAAAACGGGACAGTTCCTACGAGCAGTACTTC
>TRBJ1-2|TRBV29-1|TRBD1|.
CSVEEGQGGYTF
TGCAGCGTTGAAGAGGGACAGGGTGGCTACACCTTC
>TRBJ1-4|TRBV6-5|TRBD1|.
CASSSGQGDNEKLFF
TGTGCCAGCAGTTCCGGACAGGGAGATAATGAAAAACTGTTTTTT
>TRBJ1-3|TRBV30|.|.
CAWNGRRLSVGKPGNTIYF
TGTGCCTGGAACGGGAGGCGGTTATCTGTAGGAAAGCCCGGAAACACCATATATTTT
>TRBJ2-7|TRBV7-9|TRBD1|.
CASSLARTGGFYEQYF
TGTGCCAGCAGCTTAGCAAGGACAGGGGGCTTCTACGAGCAGTACTTC
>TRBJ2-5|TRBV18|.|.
CASSPPAERETQYF
TGTGCCAGCTCACCCCCGGCGGAACGGGAGACCCAGTACTTC
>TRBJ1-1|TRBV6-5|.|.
CASRKTTAEAFF
TGTGCCAGCAGAAAAACGACAGCAGAAGCTTTCTTT
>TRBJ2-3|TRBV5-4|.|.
CATVLRGSADTQYF
TGTGCCACCGTTCTACGGGGGTCCGCAGATACGCAGTATTTT
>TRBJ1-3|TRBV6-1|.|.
CASSDHGRSGNTIYF
TGTGCCAGCAGTGATCACGGTCGGTCTGGAAACACCATATATTTT
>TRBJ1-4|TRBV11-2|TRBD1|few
CASSTTGYEKLFF
TGTGCCAGCAGCACGACAGGGTACGAAAAACTGTTTTTT
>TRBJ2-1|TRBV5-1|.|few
CASSLDEYNEQFF
TGCGCCAGCAGCTTGGACGAGTACAATGAGCAGTTCTTC
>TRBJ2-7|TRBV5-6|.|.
CASSLGHYEQYF
TGTGCCAGCAGCTTGGGTCACTACGAGCAGTACTTC
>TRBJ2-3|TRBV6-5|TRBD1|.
CASSYGDRGGVDTQYF
TGTGCCAGCAGTTACGGGGACAGGGGGGGAGTGGATACGCAGTATTTT
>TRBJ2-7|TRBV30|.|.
CAWSVAGGYEQYF
TGTGCCTGGAGTGTGGCAGGCGGGTACGAGCAGTACTTC
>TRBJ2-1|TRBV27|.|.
CASSIRRGYNEQFF
TGTGCCAGCAGTATCCGCCGGGGGTACAATGAGCAGTTCTTC
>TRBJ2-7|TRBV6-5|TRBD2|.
CASSYSGGGTYEQYF
TGTGCCAGCAGTTACTCGGGCGGGGGAACCTACGAGCAGTACTTC
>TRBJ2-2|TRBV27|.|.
CASSSQASGWDTGELFF
TGTGCCAGCAGTTCCCAGGCGAGCGGGTGGGACACCGGGGAGCTGTTTTTT
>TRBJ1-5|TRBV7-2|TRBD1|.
CASSQTLGQGANQPQHF
TGTGCCAGCAGCCAGACCCTTGGACAGGGGGCCAATCAGCCCCAGCATTTT
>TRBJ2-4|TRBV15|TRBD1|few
CATSREGTGLMTKNIQYF
TGTGCCACCAGCAGAGAAGGGACAGGGTTAATGACCAAAAACATTCAGTACTTC
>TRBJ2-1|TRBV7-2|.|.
CASFPSVGLSSYNEQFF
TGTGCCAGTTTCCCAAGCGTAGGCCTCAGCTCCTACAATGAGCAGTTCTTC
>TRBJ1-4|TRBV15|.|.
CATSRVGPGELFF
TGTGCCACCAGCAGAGTCGGCCCAGGGGAACTGTTTTTT
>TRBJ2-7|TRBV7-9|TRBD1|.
CASSNPTGTDTYEQYF
TGTGCCAGCAGCAACCCTACCGGGACAGATACCTACGAGCAGTACTTC
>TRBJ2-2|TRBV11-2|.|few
CASSFNRGGGGELFF
TGTGCCAGCAGCTTCAATCGAGGTGGAGGCGGGGAGCTGTTTTTT
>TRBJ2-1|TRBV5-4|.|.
CASSRRDSGPYNEQFF
TGTGCCAGCAGTCGCCGGGACTCCGGTCCCTACAATGAGCAGTTCTTC
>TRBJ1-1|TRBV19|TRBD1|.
CASSITGTANTEAFF
TGTGCCAGTAGTATCACCGGGACAGCGAACACTGAAGCTTTCTTT
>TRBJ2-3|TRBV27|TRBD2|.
CASFPRDYGAASTDTQYF
TGTGCCAGCTTCCCCCGGGACTACGGGGCTGCTAGCACAGATACGCAGTATTTT
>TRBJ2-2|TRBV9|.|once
CASSVGPQGNTGELFF
TGTGCCAGCAGCGTGGGCCCGCAGGGAAACACCGGGGAGCTGTTTTTT